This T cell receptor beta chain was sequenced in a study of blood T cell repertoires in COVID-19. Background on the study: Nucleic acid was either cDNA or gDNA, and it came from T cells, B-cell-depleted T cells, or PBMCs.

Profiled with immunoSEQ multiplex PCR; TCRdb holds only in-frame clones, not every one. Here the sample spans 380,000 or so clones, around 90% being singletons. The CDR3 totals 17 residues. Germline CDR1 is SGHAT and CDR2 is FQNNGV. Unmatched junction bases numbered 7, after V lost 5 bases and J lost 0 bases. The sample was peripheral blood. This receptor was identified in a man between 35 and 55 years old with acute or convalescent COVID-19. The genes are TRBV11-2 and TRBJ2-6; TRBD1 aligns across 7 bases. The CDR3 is CASSKNRGTSGANVLTF. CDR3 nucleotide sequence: TGTGCCAGCAGCAAAAACAGGGGAACCTCTGGGGCCAACGTCCTGACTTTC.